This T cell receptor (beta chain) was profiled in a study of chemoradiotherapy in HPV16-positive cancers. Repeated repertoire sampling spanned the course of chemoradiotherapy. The length of the CDR3 is 15 residues. Germline values: CDR1 MNHEY, CDR2 SVGAGI. The assay was immunoSEQ multiplex PCR, and TCRdb's table has in-frame clones only and misses some. This table has about 15,000 clones, approximately 75% appearing once. Sampling was done from a patient who underwent chemoradiotherapy. The TCR sequence derives from a human donor with HPV-associated anogenital cancer. The genes are TRBV6-5 and TRBJ2-5, with 11 bases that match TRBD1. Near its end, the DNA agrees better with TRBJ2-7, so the J call may be wrong. The CDR3 protein is CASSSPGQGAYEQYF. The CDR3 DNA sequence: TGTGCCAGCAGTTCCCCGGGACAGGGGGCCTACGAGCAGTACTTC.